This TCR beta chain was sequenced for a study of early T cells in non-severe SARS-CoV-2 infection. The wider study: Chains were not paired, and sequencing was done on bulk RNA from unsorted whole blood. Notes on the study in general: Matching with VDJdb favored anti-spike CD8 responses (missing private and CD4 specificities).

CDR3 length: 14 amino acids. Per germline, CDR1 DFQATT and CDR2 SNEGSKA (reference sequence). Trimming left V 4 bases short and J 2 bases short, with 14 bases between. This clonotype was seen a handful of times. As yet, its antigen is unknown. Individual cDNA molecules received unique molecular identifiers during library preparation. TCRdb passed the 5' RACE reads through MiXCR, listing each CDR3 protein once. Seen here are about 64,000 distinct CDR3 sequences, roughly 5% observed once, and the top ten hold 4.5% to 5.5%. The source is an adult who was a healthcare worker with PCR-confirmed SARS-CoV-2 infection or an uninfected control (not recorded which). The gene calls are TRBV20-1 and TRBJ2-5; D is possibly TRBD2 (5 bases). Sample: whole blood. This CDR3 reads CSATRWTLQETQYF. The CDR3 DNA is TGCAGTGCTACAAGATGGACTCTACAAGAGACCCAGTACTTC.